Sequencing of this T cell receptor (beta chain) was carried out in a study of blood T cell repertoires in COVID-19. For the study at large: Sites across the United States, Italy and Spain contributed samples from acute and convalescent COVID-19. PBMCs, B-cell-depleted T cells, or T cells were the source of the cDNA or gDNA that made up the material.

Original analysis: Estimates of nucleated cell counts were drawn from the amplification of reference gene primers. The assay was immunoSEQ multiplex PCR, and TCRdb's table has in-frame clones only and misses some. The DNA was the basis for D and trimming; V, J and clone size are from that table. The sample shows about 87,000 clones, about 83% of them seen only once. This clone was seen just once. The junction does not match germline at one end; this may be a read error. This CDR3 is 16 amino acids long. Germline CDR1 is LNHNV and CDR2 is YYDKDF (reference sequence). The source is an older woman with acute or convalescent COVID-19. V gene TRBV15 combines with J gene TRBJ1-5; perhaps TRBD1 as D (5 bases). Sequenced: peripheral blood. CDR3 coding DNA: TGTGCCACCAGCAGAGATCTCGGCAGGGTGGGCCAGCCCAAGCATTTT. Protein sequence: CATSRDLGRVGQPKHF.